The next 12 T cell receptor beta chains were all read from a single sample in a study of control samples from healthy donors and cancer patients. The data were produced by immunoSEQ multiplex PCR, yet TCRdb's version contains in-frame clones alone and is incomplete. The sample contains 90,000 to 100,000 clones, roughly three quarters of which appear only once. The sample was blood. These receptors were taken from a woman aged 25 to 39 in good health.

The chain has TRBV6-5 and TRBJ2-3; unclear D gene. The germline V gene encodes CDR1 MNHEY and CDR2 SVGAGI. CDR3 length equals 12 residues. The V and J ends lost 10 bases and 3 bases respectively, with 11 bases between them. The CDR3 protein is CATLPRTDTQYF. The CDR3 coding sequence is TGTGCCACCCTGCCGAGGACAGATACGCAGTATTTT.

This chain links TRBV6-5 with TRBJ1-6; D is unresolved. V lost 6 bases and J lost 0, with 9 bases in between. CDR3 size: 15 residues. CDR1 is MNHEY and CDR2 is SVGAGI in the germline V gene. The CDR3 DNA follows: TGTGCCAGCAGAGAGTTGAGCTCCTATAATTCACCCCTCCACTTT. This gives the protein CASRELSSYNSPLHF.

V usage is TRBV5-4 and J usage is TRBJ2-5, with TRBD2 identical over 10 bases. V lost 2 bases to trimming and J lost 2 bases; unmatched junction nucleotides: 6. The CDR3 loop spans 16 amino acids. CDR1 is SGHNT, CDR2 YYREEE, per germline (reference sequence). This CDR3 reads CASSFGLAASQETQYF. The CDR3 bases are TGTGCCAGCAGCTTCGGACTAGCGGCAAGTCAAGAGACCCAGTACTTC.

The rearrangement links TRBV7-8 to TRBJ2-7, with D maybe TRBD1 (5 bases). Germline V CDR1 and CDR2: SGHVS, FQNEAQ. This CDR3 is built from 16 residues. Trimming took off 5 bases at V and 2 bases at J, with 19 bases between the two ends. The CDR3 protein is CASSPALGQGAYEQYF. In nucleotides, the CDR3 is TGTGCCAGCAGCCCAGCCCTCGGGCAGGGTGCCTACGAGCAGTACTTC.

The chain is built from TRBV5-6 and TRBJ1-2; 8 nucleotides line up with TRBD1. The germline CDR1 and CDR2 sequences are SGHDT and YYEEEE. The CDR3 has 15 residues. Trimming cost V 6 bases and J 6 bases; bases outside gene matches: 13. CDR3 in DNA: TGTGCCAGCACCCTTCTTGACAGGGGAATCCATGGCTACACCTTC. This sequence encodes CASTLLDRGIHGYTF.

V is TRBV20-1 and J is TRBJ2-7, with 12 bases identical to TRBD2. The CDR3 loop spans 13 amino acids. The V gene end was trimmed by 3 bases and the J gene end by 7 bases; junction bases not matched to a gene: 4. From germline, CDR1 is DFQATT and CDR2 SNEGSKA (reference sequence). CDR3 DNA: TGCAGTGCTAGTGAACTAGCGGGGGGAGAGCAGTACTTC. Its protein is CSASELAGGEQYF.

The chain employs TRBV5-1 and TRBJ2-7; 10 bases agree with TRBD1. CDR1 and CDR2 from the germline V gene are SGHRS and YFSETQ. Trimming took 3 bases from V and 2 from J; bases not matched to a gene: 26. The CDR3 contains 22 residues. The CDR3 DNA reads as TGCGCCAGCAGCTCGGGCCGGGACAGGGGCTTAGGGGGCGACAAAAAAGCCTACGAGCAGTACTTC. Translating it yields CASSSGRDRGLGGDKKAYEQYF. Full variable domain (outside the CDR3, taken from reference TRBV5-1 and TRBJ2-7): KAGVTQTPRYLIKTRGQQVTLSCSPISGHRSVSWYQQTPGQGLQFLFEYFSETQRNKGNFPGRFSGRQFSNSRSEMNVSTLELGDSALYLCASSSGRDRGLGGDKKAYEQYFGPGTRLTVT.

CDR3 nucleotides: TGTGCCAGCAGCGCCGGGACTATAGCTACGACCACCGGGGAGCTGTTTTTT. This sequence encodes CASSAGTIATTTGELFF. The rearrangement joins TRBV5-4 to TRBJ2-2; TRBD2 matches 7 bases. This CDR3 comprises 17 residues. The germline gives CDR1 SGHNT, CDR2 YYREEE (reference sequence). V shed 4 bases and J 4 bases; nucleotides not matched to a gene: 13. The full variable domain, with the rest looked up from reference TRBV5-4 and TRBJ2-2, is ETGVTQSPTHLIKTRGQQVTLRCSSQSGHNTVSWYQQALGQGPQFIFQYYREEENGRGNFPPRFSGLQFPNYSSELNVNALELDDSALYLCASSAGTIATTTGELFFGEGSRLTVL.

This chain connects TRBV23-1 to TRBJ2-7, with D perhaps TRBD2 (5 bases). TRBV23-1 is designated an ORF whose function remains uncertain. With 6 bases removed from V and 6 bases from J, the gap between germline ends came to 15 bases. The CDR3 sequence is 13 residues long. The CDR3 DNA reads as TGCGCCAGCAGGACGGAGGCGCGGACCGAGCAGTACTTC. Translating gives CASRTEARTEQYF.

J is TRBJ1-1 and V is TRBV3-1 (or the pseudogene TRBV3-2), with no clear D. V lost 6 bases, J lost 5 bases, and 10 bases lay in between. The length of the CDR3 is 12 residues. Germline assignment: CDR1 LGHDT and CDR2 YNNKEL (reference sequence). The CDR3 coding sequence is TGTGCCAGCAGTGCGGTGGGGACTGAAGCTTTCTTT. This gives the protein CASSAVGTEAFF.

The V call is TRBV18, the J call TRBJ2-3; 8 positions agree with TRBD1. The CDR3 is made up of 17 amino acids. Trimming removed 1 base from V and 4 bases from J; junction bases left unmatched: 10. CDR1 is KGHSH and CDR2 is LQKENI in the germline V gene. The CDR3 coding sequence is TGTGCCAGCTCACCACGTCAGGGGGCGCGGTTCGCAGATACGCAGTATTTT. Amino acid sequence: CASSPRQGARFADTQYF. The full variable domain, in which reference TRBV18 and TRBJ2-3 provide the parts outside the CDR3, is NAGVMQNPRHLVRRRGQEARLRCSPMKGHSHVYWYRQLPEEGLKFMVYLQKENIIDESGMPKERFSAEFPKEGPSILRIQQVVRGDSAAYFCASSPRQGARFADTQYFGPGTRLTVL.

This rearrangement joins TRBV27 to TRBJ1-2; 9 nucleotides agree with TRBD1. J was trimmed by 3 bases and V by 5 bases; bases with no gene match: 4. Looked up from germline, CDR1 is MNHEY and CDR2 is SMNVEV (reference sequence). The CDR3 covers 14 residues. CDR3 sequence (DNA): TGTGCCAGCAGTCCACAGGGGGCGGACTATGGCTACACCTTC. Its protein is CASSPQGADYGYTF.